This is a list of T cell receptor beta chains from one sample in a study of blood T cells in healthy people across ages. TCRdb passed the 5' RACE reads through MiXCR, listing each CDR3 protein once. The repertoire includes about 1 million distinct CDR3 sequences, roughly 24% of them detected once, and around 0.75% sits in the top ten. A further study also used this sample, focusing on T cells of mothers and their children.

Sequencing used blood. The receptor set was obtained from a girl aged 2 to 9 in good health. The CDR3 runs from the conserved cysteine through the conserved F or W. Fields, in order: J gene, D gene, V gene, CDR3 length, clone size, CDR3 DNA, CDR3 protein. A D gene is named only where the DNA matches it firmly. Rows give clone size only sometimes, using once, few, many, or a class for an expanded clone.

TRBJ2-5	.	TRBV29-1	14	many	TGCAGCGTTGAATTCCAGGGATCTGAAGAGACCCAGTACTTC	CSVEFQGSEETQYF
TRBJ1-4	.	TRBV2	13	.	TGTGCCAGCAGGGGAAGACTCAATGAAAAACTGTTTTTT	CASRGRLNEKLFF
TRBJ2-1	TRBD2	TRBV4-1	17	.	TGCGCCAGCAGCCTTAAGGTACTAGCGGGAGCCTACAATGAGCAGTTCTTC	CASSLKVLAGAYNEQFF
TRBJ2-2	.	TRBV20-1	14	.	TGCAGTGCCTTGGGGGACGAGAACACCGGGGAGCTGTTTTTT	CSALGDENTGELFF
TRBJ1-5	TRBD1	TRBV6-2/TRBV6-3	16	.	TGTGCCAGCAGCAAACCCGACAGGGGAGGCAATCAGCCCCAGCATTTT	CASSKPDRGGNQPQHF
TRBJ2-4	.	TRBV3-1	14	.	TGTGCCAGCAGCCAAGTACGATCCAAAAACATTCAGTACTTC	CASSQVRSKNIQYF
TRBJ2-1	.	TRBV10-3	14	.	TGTGCCATCACCGACCCGGGACTTTTGGCTGAGCAGTTCTTC	CAITDPGLLAEQFF
TRBJ2-5	.	TRBV28	14	.	TGTGCCAGCAGTTTAGGGACGTTCCAAGAGACCCAGTACTTC	CASSLGTFQETQYF
TRBJ2-4	.	TRBV11-1	14	.	TGTGCCAGCAGCCCGCGTTTTGGTTTAGACATTCAGTACTTC	CASSPRFGLDIQYF
TRBJ2-7	.	TRBV6-5	12	many	TGTGCCAGCAGTTACCCCGGGGCTGAGCAGTACTTC	CASSYPGAEQYF
TRBJ2-1	.	TRBV29-1	12	few	TGCAGCGTCACGCGGGCGTTAAATGAGCAGTTCTTC	CSVTRALNEQFF
TRBJ1-4	.	TRBV20-1	15	.	TGCAGTGCCAGCACTTCCCCGGGCAGCTATGAAAAACTGTTTTTT	CSASTSPGSYEKLFF
TRBJ2-1	TRBD2	TRBV7-9	14	.	TGTGCCAGCAGTTCGAGCGGGATGTTCGATGAGCAGTTCTTC	CASSSSGMFDEQFF
TRBJ1-4	TRBD1	TRBV12-3/TRBV12-4	14	.	TGTGCCAGCAGCCAGACAGGGTTGGGTGAAAAACTGTTTTTT	CASSQTGLGEKLFF
TRBJ1-2	.	TRBV4-1	16	few	TGCGCCAGCAGCCAAGGTCAGGGATTCCTCCTATCTGGCTACACCTTC	CASSQGQGFLLSGYTF
TRBJ2-1	.	TRBV7-9	12	many	TGTGCCAGCAGCCCGAATGGGAATGAGCAGTTCTTC	CASSPNGNEQFF
TRBJ2-3	.	TRBV12-5	13	many	TGTGCTAGTGGTTCGTCGGGCACAGATACGCAGTATTTT	CASGSSGTDTQYF
TRBJ2-1	.	TRBV7-8	13	.	TGTGCCAGCAGCTTATCATCCTGGAATGAGCAGTTCTTC	CASSLSSWNEQFF
TRBJ2-5	.	TRBV20-1	10	.	TGCAGTGCTATTGTCGAGACCCAGTACTTC	CSAIVETQYF
TRBJ2-5	.	TRBV7-2	13	few	TGTGCCAGCAGAACAGGTTCCCGGGAGACCCAGTACTTC	CASRTGSRETQYF
TRBJ1-4	TRBD1	TRBV29-1	15	.	TGCAGCGTTGAAGACCTGGGACAGCCTAATGAAAAACTGTTTTTT	CSVEDLGQPNEKLFF
TRBJ2-7	.	TRBV7-9	15	once	TGTGCCAGCAGCTTAGCTCCGGGGGCCTTCTACGAGCAGTACTTC	CASSLAPGAFYEQYF
TRBJ2-4	.	TRBV2	13	few	TGTGCCAGCAGTACTACGACGGAAAACATTCAGTACTTC	CASSTTTENIQYF
TRBJ1-4	TRBD1	TRBV7-9	15	.	TGTGCCAGCAGCTTAGCACAGGGGAAGGATGAAAAACTGTTTTTT	CASSLAQGKDEKLFF
TRBJ2-7	TRBD2	TRBV20-1	17	.	TGCAGTGCTAGAATACCGAATCCTAGCGGGAGTTTCTACGAGCAGTACTTC	CSARIPNPSGSFYEQYF
TRBJ2-7	TRBD1	TRBV27	12	few	TGTGCCACCTCGGACAGGGTTAGCGAGCAGTACTTC	CATSDRVSEQYF
TRBJ2-5	.	TRBV29-1	12	.	TGCAGCGTCGTGGGACTGGGTGAGACCCAGTACTTC	CSVVGLGETQYF
TRBJ2-7	.	TRBV4-1	15	.	TGCGCCAGCAGCCAAGATGTGGCCAGCCCCTACGAGCAGTACTTC	CASSQDVASPYEQYF
TRBJ2-1	TRBD1	TRBV15	15	.	TGTGCCACCAGCAGTACTGGGACAGCGGTCGATGAGCAGTTCTTC	CATSSTGTAVDEQFF
TRBJ2-5	.	TRBV25-1	13	few	TGTGCCAGCAGTGAGCGGGCCGCCCAGACCCAGTACTTC	CASSERAAQTQYF
TRBJ2-7	.	TRBV12-3/TRBV12-4	15	few	TGTGCCAGCAGCACATCGGGCCTCTTTTCCTACGAGCAGTACTTC	CASSTSGLFSYEQYF
TRBJ1-1	.	TRBV6-6	14	.	TGTGCCAGCAGTTACTCGCAGCTCCCCACTGAAGCTTTCTTT	CASSYSQLPTEAFF
TRBJ1-3	.	TRBV12-3/TRBV12-4	14	.	TGTGCCAGTTTAGGGACGATGGGTGGAAACACCATATATTTT	CASLGTMGGNTIYF
TRBJ2-1	TRBD1	TRBV7-3	14	few	TGTGCCAGCAGCTTCCAGGGGGTTCAGGGTGAGCAGTTCTTC	CASSFQGVQGEQFF
TRBJ2-3	.	TRBV7-3	13	.	TGTGCCAGCAGCCCTGACCAAGGGCGTCCGCAGTATTTT	CASSPDQGRPQYF
TRBJ2-2	TRBD1	TRBV3-1	14	.	TGTGCCAGCCGAGACAGGGGTATGACAGGGGAGCTGTTTTTT	CASRDRGMTGELFF
TRBJ2-7	.	TRBV5-1	14	.	TGCGCCAGCAGCTTGGGAGGGAATCAGTACGAGCAGTACTTC	CASSLGGNQYEQYF
TRBJ2-7	.	TRBV7-2	14	.	TGTGCCAGCAGCACTCTGGGCTCCTTTGGGGAGCAGTACTTC	CASSTLGSFGEQYF
TRBJ2-3	.	TRBV20-1	11	.	TGCAGTGCTGACAGGACAGATACGCAGTATTTT	CSADRTDTQYF
TRBJ2-7	TRBD2	TRBV29-1	11	few	TGCAGCCCGGGGGGTGACCACGAGCAGTACTTC	CSPGGDHEQYF
TRBJ2-5	.	TRBV28	13	few	TGTGCCGCCGCAAGGCGGATGCAAGAGACCCAGTACTTC	CAAARRMQETQYF
TRBJ1-4	.	TRBV4-1	17	few	TGCGCCAGCAGCCAAGACCGGGGGTTCGCAACTAATGAAAAACTGTTTTTT	CASSQDRGFATNEKLFF
TRBJ1-1	.	TRBV4-2	13	.	TGTGCCAGCAGGACTCCAACGAACACTGAAGCTTTCTTT	CASRTPTNTEAFF
TRBJ2-7	.	TRBV11-2	16	.	TGTGCCAGCCGGTCCCCGATGAGCGACCCATCCTACGAGCAGTACTTC	CASRSPMSDPSYEQYF